The rows below give T cell receptor beta chains drawn from one sample of a study of beta chain features in type 1 diabetes. Here immunoSEQ multiplex PCR was the method, and the copy in TCRdb shows in-frame clones only, minus some. The sample holds 500,000 to 850,000 clones; 11% to 15% are singletons and the top ten take 0.03% to 0.045%. Sequences were obtained from naive CD4+ T cells from blood. These TCRs come from a man aged 18-30 years with type 1 diabetes. Each CDR3 is given with its conserved first and last residue. A D gene is named only where the DNA matches it firmly. Size is stated for part of the rows, as once, few or many counts, or as a class when the clone is expanded.

V: TRBV5-4; D: TRBD2; J: TRBJ2-3; size: -; CDR3: CASSSGGTGGTDTQYF; DNA: TGTGCCAGCAGCTCTGGGGGTACGGGGGGAACAGATACGCAGTATTTT
V: TRBV23-1; D: -; J: TRBJ2-1; size: few; CDR3: CASSPYGGRRNFYNEQFF; DNA: TGCGCCAGCAGTCCCTATGGGGGGCGGAGGAACTTCTACAATGAGCAGTTCTTC
V: TRBV7-2; D: TRBD1; J: TRBJ1-6; size: -; CDR3: CASSSGGRSPLHF; DNA: TGTGCCAGCAGCTCAGGGGGCCGATCACCCCTCCACTTT
V: TRBV27; D: -; J: TRBJ2-5; size: -; CDR3: CASSLLGATSAETQYF; DNA: TGTGCCAGCAGTTTACTTGGGGCTACCTCGGCTGAGACCCAGTACTTC
V: TRBV5-1; D: TRBD2; J: TRBJ2-7; size: -; CDR3: CASSPPGLADSYEQYF; DNA: TGCGCCAGCAGCCCGCCGGGACTAGCGGATTCCTACGAGCAGTACTTC
V: TRBV28; D: -; J: TRBJ2-7; size: -; CDR3: CASGRYEQYF; DNA: TGTGCCAGCGGGCGATACGAGCAGTACTTC
V: TRBV5-1; D: -; J: TRBJ2-7; size: -; CDR3: CASSLRQASLNEQYF; DNA: TGCGCCAGCAGCCTCAGACAGGCGAGTTTGAACGAGCAGTACTTC
V: TRBV7-7; D: -; J: TRBJ2-1; size: -; CDR3: CASSLEGSYNEQFF; DNA: TGTGCTAGCAGCTTAGAGGGGTCCTACAATGAGCAGTTCTTC
V: TRBV2; D: -; J: TRBJ2-1; size: -; CDR3: CASSELAQGSYNEQFF; DNA: TGTGCCAGCAGTGAACTAGCTCAAGGCTCCTACAATGAGCAGTTCTTC
V: TRBV5-1; D: TRBD2; J: TRBJ2-1; size: -; CDR3: CASSDGTSGTYNEQFF; DNA: TGCGCCAGCAGCGACGGGACTAGCGGAACCTACAATGAGCAGTTCTTC
V: TRBV4-2; D: TRBD1; J: TRBJ2-7; size: few; CDR3: CASSTGTGHYEQYF; DNA: TGTGCCAGCAGCACCGGGACAGGCCACTACGAGCAGTACTTC
V: TRBV29-1; D: -; J: TRBJ1-2; size: few; CDR3: CSVAAGRDRGGYTF; DNA: TGCAGCGTAGCGGCAGGGCGGGATCGGGGTGGCTACACCTTC
V: TRBV5-6; D: -; J: TRBJ2-3; size: -; CDR3: CASRGLREKSTDTQYF; DNA: TGTGCCAGCAGAGGCCTAAGGGAAAAAAGCACAGATACGCAGTATTTT
V: TRBV19; D: TRBD1; J: TRBJ2-3; size: -; CDR3: CASKRGTEKDTQYF; DNA: TGTGCCAGTAAAAGAGGGACAGAAAAGGATACGCAGTATTTT
V: TRBV29-1; D: -; J: TRBJ1-1; size: -; CDR3: CSVHREAHTEAFF; DNA: TGCAGCGTCCACAGGGAGGCCCACACTGAAGCTTTCTTT
V: TRBV28; D: -; J: TRBJ2-1; size: few; CDR3: CASLTVLHNEQFF; DNA: TGTGCCAGCCTAACAGTCCTCCACAATGAGCAGTTCTTC
V: TRBV6-5; D: -; J: TRBJ1-2; size: -; CDR3: CASTRSGRNYGYTF; DNA: TGTGCCAGCACACGCTCAGGCAGGAACTATGGCTACACCTTC
V: TRBV19; D: -; J: TRBJ1-5; size: -; CDR3: CASTLAGYSNQPQHF; DNA: TGTGCCAGTACTTTGGCAGGCTATAGCAATCAGCCCCAGCATTTT
V: TRBV10-3; D: -; J: TRBJ2-1; size: -; CDR3: CAITGGMSPYGEQFF; DNA: TGTGCCATCACCGGCGGCATGAGCCCCTATGGTGAGCAGTTCTTC
V: TRBV11-2; D: -; J: TRBJ2-3; size: few; CDR3: CASSRDTQYF; DNA: TGTGCCAGCAGCAGAGATACGCAGTATTTT
V: TRBV14; D: -; J: TRBJ2-1; size: many; CDR3: CASSQSDEQFF; DNA: TGTGCCAGCAGCCAGTCGGACGAGCAGTTCTTC
V: TRBV18; D: -; J: TRBJ2-7; size: -; CDR3: CASSPIAQGRNEQYF; DNA: TGTGCCAGCTCACCAATAGCTCAGGGGAGGAACGAGCAGTACTTC
V: TRBV19; D: TRBD1; J: TRBJ1-5; size: -; CDR3: CASARDRGNQPQHF; DNA: TGTGCCAGCGCCCGAGACAGGGGGAATCAGCCCCAGCATTTT
V: TRBV5-4; D: -; J: TRBJ1-1; size: -; CDR3: CASSLEAGRLNTEAFF; DNA: TGTGCCAGCAGCTTGGAGGCCGGACGTCTCAACACTGAAGCTTTCTTT
V: TRBV30; D: -; J: TRBJ1-2; size: few; CDR3: CAWSVFNEPVMGYTF; DNA: TGTGCCTGGAGTGTGTTCAACGAGCCTGTTATGGGCTACACCTTC
V: TRBV7-2; D: -; J: TRBJ2-1; size: few; CDR3: CASSLGVISYNEQFF; DNA: TGTGCCAGCAGCTTAGGAGTGATCTCCTACAATGAGCAGTTCTTC
V: TRBV29-1; D: -; J: TRBJ1-1; size: few; CDR3: CSARRSYEAFF; DNA: TGCAGCGCCAGACGCTCATATGAAGCTTTCTTT
V: TRBV7-9; D: -; J: TRBJ2-6; size: -; CDR3: CASSLYGRISGANVLTF; DNA: TGTGCCAGCAGCTTATATGGCAGGATCTCTGGGGCCAACGTCCTGACTTTC
V: TRBV30; D: -; J: TRBJ1-1; size: few; CDR3: CAWAVGRTAAFF; DNA: TGTGCCTGGGCGGTGGGGCGGACTGCGGCTTTCTTT
V: TRBV10-3; D: TRBD1; J: TRBJ1-2; size: -; CDR3: CAISSTGDAVYGYTF; DNA: TGTGCCATCAGCTCGACAGGGGATGCCGTCTATGGCTACACCTTC
V: TRBV5-1; D: TRBD2; J: TRBJ2-3; size: -; CDR3: CASSVPLAEGTDTQYF; DNA: TGCGCCAGCAGCGTACCCCTAGCGGAAGGCACAGATACGCAGTATTTT
V: TRBV6-5; D: -; J: TRBJ2-7; size: -; CDR3: CASSYQDRIYEQYF; DNA: TGTGCCAGCAGTTACCAGGACAGAATCTACGAGCAGTACTTC
V: TRBV30; D: TRBD1; J: TRBJ2-3; size: few; CDR3: CAWSVGQGTDTQYF; DNA: TGTGCCTGGAGTGTGGGACAGGGCACAGATACGCAGTATTTT
V: TRBV30; D: TRBD2; J: TRBJ2-3; size: few; CDR3: CAWKLAGRDTQYF; DNA: TGTGCCTGGAAGCTAGCGGGACGTGATACGCAGTATTTT
V: TRBV6-5; D: -; J: TRBJ1-5; size: -; CDR3: CASSPGRRDQPQHF; DNA: TGTGCCAGCAGCCCCGGGAGGCGGGATCAGCCCCAGCATTTT
V: TRBV21-1; D: -; J: TRBJ2-5; size: -; CDR3: CASSTSGGRDSQETQYF; DNA: TGTGCCAGCAGCACCTCAGGGGGCCGTGATTCACAAGAGACCCAGTACTTC
V: TRBV19; D: -; J: TRBJ2-6; size: -; CDR3: CASSIFGRTSGANVLTF; DNA: TGTGCCAGTAGTATATTTGGCAGGACCTCTGGGGCCAACGTCCTGACTTTC
V: TRBV18; D: -; J: TRBJ2-1; size: -; CDR3: CASSPPWGDRYNEQFF; DNA: TGTGCCAGCTCACCACCGTGGGGGGACCGTTACAATGAGCAGTTCTTC
V: TRBV30; D: TRBD2; J: TRBJ2-1; size: few; CDR3: CASLRGGSYNEQFF; DNA: TGTGCCAGCCTTCGGGGGGGTTCCTACAATGAGCAGTTCTTC
V: TRBV20-1; D: TRBD2; J: TRBJ2-5; size: few; CDR3: CSASRGEQYF; DNA: TGCAGTGCCTCTCGGGGGGAGCAGTACTTC
V: TRBV6-6; D: -; J: TRBJ1-5; size: -; CDR3: CASSQPRGGGNQPQHF; DNA: TGTGCCAGCAGTCAGCCCAGGGGTGGTGGCAATCAGCCCCAGCATTTT
V: TRBV19; D: -; J: TRBJ2-7; size: -; CDR3: CASRGTSGAEQYF; DNA: TGTGCCAGTAGGGGGACGAGCGGCGCCGAGCAGTACTTC
V: TRBV7-8; D: -; J: TRBJ2-7; size: -; CDR3: CASSLVEVKQYF; DNA: TGTGCCAGCAGCTTAGTGGAGGTTAAGCAGTACTTC